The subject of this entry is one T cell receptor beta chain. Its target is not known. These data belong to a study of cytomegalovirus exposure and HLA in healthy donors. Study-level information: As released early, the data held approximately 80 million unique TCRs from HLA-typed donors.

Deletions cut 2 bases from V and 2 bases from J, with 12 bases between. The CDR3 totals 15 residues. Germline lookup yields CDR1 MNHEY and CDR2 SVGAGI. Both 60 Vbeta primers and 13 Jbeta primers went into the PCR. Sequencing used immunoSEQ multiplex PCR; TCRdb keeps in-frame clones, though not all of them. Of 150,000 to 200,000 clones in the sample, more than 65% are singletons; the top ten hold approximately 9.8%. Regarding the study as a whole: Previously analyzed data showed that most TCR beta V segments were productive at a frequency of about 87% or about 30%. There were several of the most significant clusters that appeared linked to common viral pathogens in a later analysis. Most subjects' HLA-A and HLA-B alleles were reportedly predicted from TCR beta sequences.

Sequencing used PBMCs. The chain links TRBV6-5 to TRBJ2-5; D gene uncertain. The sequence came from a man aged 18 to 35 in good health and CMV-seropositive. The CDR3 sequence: CASSYTPRSQETQYF. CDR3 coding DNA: TGTGCCAGCAGTTACACGCCTAGGTCTCAAGAGACCCAGTACTTC.